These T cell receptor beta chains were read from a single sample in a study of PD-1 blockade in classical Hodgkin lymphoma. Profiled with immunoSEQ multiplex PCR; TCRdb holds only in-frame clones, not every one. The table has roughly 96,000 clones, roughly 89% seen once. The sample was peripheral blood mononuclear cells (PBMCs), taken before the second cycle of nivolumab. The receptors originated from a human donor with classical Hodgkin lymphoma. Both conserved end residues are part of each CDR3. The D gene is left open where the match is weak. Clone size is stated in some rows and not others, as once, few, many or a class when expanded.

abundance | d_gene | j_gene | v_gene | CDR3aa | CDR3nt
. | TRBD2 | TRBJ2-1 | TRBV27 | CASSLGTSGGYNEQFF | TGTGCCAGCAGTCTCGGGACTAGCGGGGGTTACAATGAGCAGTTCTTC
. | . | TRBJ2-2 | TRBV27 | CASKQTGLNTGELFF | TGTGCCAGCAAGCAGACGGGACTCAACACCGGGGAGCTGTTTTTT
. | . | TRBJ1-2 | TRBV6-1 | CASRIYRGDGYTF | TGTGCCAGCAGAATTTACCGGGGGGATGGCTACACCTTC
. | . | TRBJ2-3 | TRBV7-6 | CASKGGGSTDTQYF | TGTGCCAGCAAGGGTGGAGGAAGCACAGATACGCAGTATTTT
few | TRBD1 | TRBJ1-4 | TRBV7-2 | CASSRDSNNEKLFF | TGTGCCAGCAGCCGGGACAGCAATAATGAAAAACTGTTTTTT
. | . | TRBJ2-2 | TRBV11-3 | CASSGEPPNTGELFF | TGTGCCAGCAGCGGCGAGCCGCCGAACACCGGGGAGCTGTTTTTT
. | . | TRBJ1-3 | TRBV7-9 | CASSLPIGGSGNTIYF | TGTGCCAGCAGCTTACCTATAGGGGGTTCAGGAAACACCATATATTTT
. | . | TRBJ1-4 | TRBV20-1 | CSARGNEKLFF | TGCAGTGCTAGGGGTAATGAAAAACTGTTTTTT
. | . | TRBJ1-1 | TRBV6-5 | CASQSSKKNTEAFF | TGTGCCAGCCAGTCTTCGAAAAAGAACACTGAAGCTTTCTTT
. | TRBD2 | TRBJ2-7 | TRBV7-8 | CASSNIAGAYEQYF | TGTGCCAGCAGCAATATAGCGGGGGCATACGAGCAGTACTTC
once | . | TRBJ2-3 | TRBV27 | CASSLSVRADTQYF | TGTGCCAGCAGTTTATCCGTCCGGGCAGATACGCAGTATTTT
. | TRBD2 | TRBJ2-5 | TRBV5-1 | CASSFPGLEGGRYQETQYF | TGCGCCAGCAGCTTTCCGGGACTAGAGGGGGGACGGTACCAAGAGACCCAGTACTTC
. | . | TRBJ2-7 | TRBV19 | CASSMGRSYEQYF | TGTGCCAGTAGTATGGGGCGATCCTACGAGCAGTACTTC
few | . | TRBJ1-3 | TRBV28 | CASSFWESSGNTIYF | TGTGCCAGCAGTTTCTGGGAGAGTTCTGGAAACACCATATATTTT
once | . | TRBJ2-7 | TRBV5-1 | CASSLPRGWNEQYF | TGCGCCAGCAGCTTGCCTCGGGGGTGGAACGAGCAGTACTTC
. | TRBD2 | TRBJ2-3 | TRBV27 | CASSSILGLAGVDTQYF | TGTGCCAGCAGTTCAATCCTCGGACTAGCGGGGGTAGATACGCAGTATTTT
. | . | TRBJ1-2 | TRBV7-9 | CASGAVANYGYTF | TGTGCCAGCGGGGCGGTAGCTAACTATGGCTACACCTTC
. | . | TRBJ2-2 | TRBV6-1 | CASSTLGGAGELFF | TGTGCCAGCAGTACCCTAGGAGGAGCCGGGGAGCTGTTTTTT
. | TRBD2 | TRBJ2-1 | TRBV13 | CASSLIAGSYNEQFF | TGTGCCAGCAGCTTGATAGCGGGTTCCTACAATGAGCAGTTCTTC
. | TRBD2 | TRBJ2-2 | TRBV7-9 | CASSPTSGSNTGELFF | TGTGCCAGCAGCCCGACTAGCGGATCGAACACCGGGGAGCTGTTTTTT
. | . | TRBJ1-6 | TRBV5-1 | CASSPEVHTNSPLHF | TGCGCCAGCAGCCCGGAGGTACATACAAATTCACCCCTCCACTTT
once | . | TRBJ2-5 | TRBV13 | CASSLFVSETQYF | TGTGCCAGCAGCTTATTTGTTTCAGAGACCCAGTACTTC
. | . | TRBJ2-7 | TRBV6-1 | CASSEALALYEQYF | TGTGCCAGCAGTGAAGCGCTGGCCCTCTACGAGCAGTACTTC
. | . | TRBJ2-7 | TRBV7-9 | CASSPRGGDSDEQYF | TGTGCCAGCAGCCCAAGAGGGGGAGACTCGGACGAGCAGTACTTC
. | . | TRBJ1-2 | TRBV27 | CASSFQPGNYGYTF | TGTGCCAGCAGTTTCCAACCAGGGAACTATGGCTACACCTTC
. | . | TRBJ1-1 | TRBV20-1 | CSARNTAAFF | TGCAGTGCTCGCAACACCGCAGCTTTCTTT
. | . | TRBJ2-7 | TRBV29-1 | CSVWDSYEQYF | TGCAGCGTTTGGGACTCCTACGAGCAGTACTTC
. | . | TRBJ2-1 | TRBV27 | CASSLAPGGPRFF | TGTGCCAGCAGTTTAGCCCCCGGAGGGCCCCGGTTCTTC
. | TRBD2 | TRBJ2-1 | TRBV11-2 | CASSLGVASGRAVNEQFF | TGTGCCAGCAGCTTAGGGGTGGCTAGCGGGAGGGCCGTCAATGAGCAGTTCTTC
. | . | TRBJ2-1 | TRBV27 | CASSSLVHEQFF | TGTGCCAGCAGTTCACTAGTCCATGAGCAGTTCTTC
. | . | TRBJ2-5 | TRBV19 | CASSSDIEETQYF | TGTGCCAGTAGTTCGGACATCGAAGAGACCCAGTACTTC
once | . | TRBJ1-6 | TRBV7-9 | CASSYKQALSYNSPLHF | TGTGCCAGCAGCTATAAACAGGCGCTCTCCTATAATTCACCCCTCCACTTT
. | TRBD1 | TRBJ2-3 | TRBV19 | CASSMWDREGDTQYF | TGTGCCAGTAGTATGTGGGACAGGGAGGGAGATACGCAGTATTTT
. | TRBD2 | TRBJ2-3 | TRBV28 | CVSRLAGEATDTQYF | TGTGTCAGCAGGTTAGCGGGGGAAGCGACAGATACGCAGTATTTT
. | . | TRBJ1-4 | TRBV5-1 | CASRLGSHNEKLFF | TGCGCCAGCAGACTCGGGTCTCATAATGAAAAACTGTTTTTT
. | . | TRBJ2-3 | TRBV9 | CASSADLSTDTQYF | TGTGCCAGCAGCGCAGACTTAAGCACAGATACGCAGTATTTT
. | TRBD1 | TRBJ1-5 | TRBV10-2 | CASRQGANQPQHF | TGCGCCAGCAGACAGGGGGCCAATCAGCCCCAGCATTTT
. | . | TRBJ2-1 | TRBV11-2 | CASSAGGEQFF | TGTGCCAGCAGCGCCGGTGGCGAGCAGTTCTTC
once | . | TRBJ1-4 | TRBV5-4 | CASSFQGGEYEKLFF | TGTGCCAGCAGCTTTCAGGGAGGGGAATATGAAAAACTGTTTTTT
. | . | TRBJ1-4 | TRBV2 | CASSGLTVATNEKLFF | TGTGCCAGCAGTGGTCTGACGGTCGCAACTAATGAAAAACTGTTTTTT
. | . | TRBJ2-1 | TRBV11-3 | CASSDYLLSSYNEQFF | TGTGCCAGCAGCGACTACCTACTCAGCTCCTACAATGAGCAGTTCTTC
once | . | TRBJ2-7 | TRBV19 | CASSIGDWGYEQYF | TGTGCCAGTAGTATAGGGGACTGGGGCTACGAGCAGTACTTC
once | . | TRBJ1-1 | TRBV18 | CASSPPSKGGGNTEAFF | TGTGCCAGCTCACCACCGAGTAAAGGAGGTGGGAACACTGAAGCTTTCTTT
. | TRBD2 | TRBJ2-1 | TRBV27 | CASSFLPAGGSYNEQFF | TGTGCCAGCAGTTTCCTCCCAGCGGGAGGCTCCTACAATGAGCAGTTCTTC
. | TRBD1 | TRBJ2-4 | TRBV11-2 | CASRAGTGGAYIQYF | TGTGCCAGCAGGGCCGGGACAGGGGGCGCATACATTCAGTACTTC
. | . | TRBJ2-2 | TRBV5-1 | CASSLDSGPSTGELFF | TGCGCCAGCAGCTTGGATTCCGGGCCCTCCACCGGGGAGCTGTTTTTT
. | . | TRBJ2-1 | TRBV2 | CASSRQASSYNEQFF | TGTGCCAGCAGTCGACAGGCAAGCTCCTACAATGAGCAGTTCTTC
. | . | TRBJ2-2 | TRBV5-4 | CASSFLLPYWGNTGELFF | TGTGCCAGCAGCTTTCTTCTACCTTATTGGGGCAACACCGGGGAGCTGTTTTTT
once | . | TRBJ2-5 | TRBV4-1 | CASSQVPGAGETQYF | TGCGCCAGCAGCCAAGTGCCGGGGGCTGGGGAGACCCAGTACTTC